A single T cell receptor beta chain is shown here with its context. Its antigen is not known. Within the ViraFEST assay, antigen-specific CD4+ T cells underwent expansion with viral peptide pools prior to sequencing. Following 10 days of culture, CD4+ T cells were isolated. Two doses of BNT162b2 or mRNA-1273 vaccine were administered to participants. Vaccine recipients had no previous SARS-CoV-2 infection; their nucleocapsid antibodies were negative. Cultures used about 2 million PBMC per well, approximately 9.7 IU/ml IL-2 and about 10 ug/ml peptides. Sequencing was performed with immunoSEQ multiplex PCR; in TCRdb, only in-frame clones are kept and a portion is missing. The sample holds more than 25,000 clones, around 75% seen once. This record belongs to a study of vaccination effects on CD4 cells after COVID-19. Whole-study context: Post-vaccine specimens arrived a median 72 days past the second dose. General observations from the study: Marked contraction was observed in infection-induced and vaccine-induced clones late after vaccination.

The clonotype originates from a human donor who received a COVID-19 vaccine. Sequenced material: CD4+ T cells from PBMCs cultured with HCoV-229E spike peptides, taken after COVID-19 vaccination.

The CDR3 bases are TGTGCCAGCAGTTACTCCCAGGGGAGGCCCCAGCATTTT. This encodes CASSYSQGRPQHF. The V call is TRBV6-6, the J call TRBJ1-5, with D tentatively TRBD1 (6 bases). The CDR3 covers 13 residues. V lost 0 bases to trimming and J lost 9 bases, with 9 bases between them. Germline lookup yields CDR1 MNHNY and CDR2 SVGAGI (reference sequence).